This passage covers 5 T cell receptor beta chains from one sample sequenced in a study of radiotherapy plus CTLA-4 blockade in lung cancer. The protocol was immunoSEQ multiplex PCR, while the TCRdb copy is restricted to in-frame clones and leaves out a portion. The table lists about 80,000 clones, roughly 80% of them singletons, with about 0.79% in the top ten. Sample: peripheral blood, taken from a patient treated with radiotherapy plus ipilimumab. The receptors here all came from a human donor with non-small cell lung cancer who had stable disease on radiotherapy plus ipilimumab.

V usage is TRBV9 and J usage is TRBJ2-7; 7 bases map to TRBD2. The CDR3 sequence is 13 residues long. CDR1 and CDR2 (germline): SGDLS, YYNGEE. V was pared by 7 bases and J by 1 base, with 5 bases of the junction left unmatched. Written as DNA, the CDR3 is TGTGCCAGCGCGGTCGGGGGGTCCTACGAGCAGTACTTC. Encoded protein: CASAVGGSYEQYF. The whole variable domain, filled in from reference TRBV9 and TRBJ2-7, reads DSGVTQTPKHLITATGQRVTLRCSPRSGDLSVYWYQQSLDQGLQFLIQYYNGEERAKGNILERFSAQQFPDLHSELNLSSLELGDSALYFCASAVGGSYEQYFGPGTRLTVT.

The rearrangement links TRBV27 to TRBJ2-1, with D perhaps matching TRBD1 or TRBD2 (7 bases each). CDR3 size: 15 residues. The germline V gene encodes CDR1 MNHEY and CDR2 SMNVEV (reference sequence). V was clipped by 4 bases and J by 7 bases, with 17 bases between them. CDR3 loop: CASSSRQGGGNEQFF. CDR3 nucleotides: TGTGCCAGCAGTTCTCGACAGGGAGGGGGGAATGAGCAGTTCTTC.

The genes are TRBV27 and TRBJ1-2; 8 bases align to TRBD1. CDR1 and CDR2 from the germline V gene are MNHEY and SMNVEV (reference sequence). V dropped 3 bases and J dropped 5; count of bases not matched to a gene: 5. This CDR3 has 14 residues. The CDR3: CASSLTGDRYGYTF. The CDR3 bases are TGTGCCAGCAGTTTGACAGGGGATAGGTATGGCTACACCTTC.

The V gene is TRBV5-1, the J gene TRBJ1-2; 12 bases are shared with TRBD1. The CDR3 loop spans 14 amino acids. Germline-derived CDR1 and CDR2 are SGHRS and YFSETQ. The J segment lost 6 bases and the V segment lost 4 bases, leaving 4 bases of the junction unmatched. In nucleotides, the CDR3 is TGCGCCAGCAGCCCGGGACAGGGGGCGGATGGCTACACCTTC. This encodes CASSPGQGADGYTF.

This clone has more than one count but fewer than ten. The gene calls are TRBV7-2 and TRBJ2-7, with D possibly matching TRBD1 (6 bases). V was clipped by 5 bases and J by 4 bases, with 21 bases between them. Germline values: CDR1 SGHTA, CDR2 FQGNSA. The CDR3 extends over 16 amino acids. CDR3 amino acids: CASSPWGTKDKYEQYF. The CDR3, as DNA: TGTGCCAGCAGCCCATGGGGGACAAAGGACAAGTACGAGCAGTACTTC.